This T cell receptor (beta chain) derives from a study of OX40 agonist ivuxolimab in advanced cancers. Study overall: In this cohort, patients received ivuxolimab, an agonistic anti-OX40 (CD134) antibody. Among those treated, three patients had partial responses, one with hepatocellular carcinoma and two with cutaneous melanoma. General observations from the study: Clonal expansion was among the lowest in partial responders at 0.1-3.0 mg/kg, especially CD8+.

As regards this clone: Its antigen remains unidentified.

Sequenced by immunoSEQ multiplex PCR; TCRdb stores in-frame clones only, minus some. The table includes about 24,000 clones, 85% to 90% detected once. The sequence came from an adult with an advanced solid tumor such as melanoma, head and neck, liver or kidney cancer. The sequencing here drew on CD4+ or CD8+ T cells sorted from blood, taken in a trial of the OX40 agonist ivuxolimab.

DNA of the CDR3: TGTGCCAGCAGCCTTTGGACTGGCTACAATGAGCAGTTCTTC. It encodes CASSLWTGYNEQFF. J is TRBJ2-1 and V is TRBV7-9; a possible D gene is TRBD2 (5 bases). Germline CDR1 reads SEHNR; CDR2 reads FQNEAQ (reference sequence). The CDR3 length is 14 residues. V was pared by 5 bases and J by 3 bases, with 11 bases between.